This TCR beta chain was observed in a study of T cells in Graves' hyperthyroidism and ophthalmopathy. Notes on the study in general: Blood shared most expanded thyroid clonotypes above 0.001.

Per germline, CDR1 MDHEN and CDR2 SYDVKM. Deletions cut 6 bases from V and 2 bases from J, with 14 bases between. There are 14 residues in the CDR3. Patients showing uncontrolled infection, other autoimmune disease, pregnancy or lactation were ineligible. TCR beta CDR3 sequences were amplified from RNA transcripts. A set of HTBI primers served as the primers for a first-round RT-PCR of the TCR CDR3. MiXCR, applied by TCRdb to the multiplex PCR reads, yields one record per CDR3 protein. The table shows 350,000 to 400,000 distinct CDR3 sequences, with approximately 19% occurring only once. As concerns this clonotype: Its target is unknown.

The chain has TRBV28 and TRBJ2-7; no clear D gene. The sequenced sample consisted of blood. The sequence was collected from a woman aged 18-29 years with Graves' hyperthyroidism. CDR3 bases: TGTGCCAGCAGCTCCCTCGACGGAGCCTACGAGCAGTACTTC. Protein product: CASSSLDGAYEQYF.